Listed here are 21 T cell receptor beta chains from one sample, sequenced in a study of blood T cell repertoires in COVID-19. Libraries were prepared by immunoSEQ multiplex PCR; TCRdb keeps only in-frame clonotypes and omits some of them. The table includes 270,000 or so clones, about 87% detected once. Sequencing input: peripheral blood. The receptors were sampled from a human donor in a cohort sampled during active COVID-19.

A note on this clone: This sample includes further DNA sequences coding for the same CDR3. The chain couples TRBV7-2 to TRBJ1-5; TRBD1 is a possible D gene (6 bases). CDR3 length equals 15 residues. From germline, CDR1 is SGHTA and CDR2 FQGNSA. Trimming took 6 bases from V and 0 from J, leaving 12 bases between them. The CDR3 reads CASRPDRNSNQPQHF. In nucleotides, the CDR3 is TGTGCCAGCAGACCGGACAGAAATAGCAATCAGCCCCAGCATTTT.

The sample holds a few counts of this clone. The chain couples TRBV9 to TRBJ2-6, with D unresolved. The CDR3 totals 16 residues. Trimming took off 2 bases at V and 0 bases at J, with 9 bases between the two ends. Germline values: CDR1 SGDLS, CDR2 YYNGEE. Here the CDR3 reads CASSVGVSSGANVLTF. In nucleotides, the CDR3 is TGTGCCAGCAGCGTCGGTGTTAGCTCTGGGGCCAACGTCCTGACTTTC.

CDR3 bases: TGTGCCAGCAGCCACCTCCCCCGGGACAGTACTGGCTACACCTTC. It yields the protein CASSHLPRDSTGYTF. This rearrangement joins TRBV5-6 to TRBJ1-2; 7 nucleotides match TRBD1. The J segment lost 7 bases and the V segment lost 4 bases, leaving 13 bases of the junction unmatched. CDR1 is SGHDT and CDR2 is YYEEEE in the germline V gene. There are 15 residues in the CDR3.

The chain uses TRBV15 and TRBJ2-4; 8 positions match TRBD1. Trimming cost V 0 bases and J 15 bases; bases outside gene matches: 7. CDR3 length equals 13 residues. Germline-derived CDR1 and CDR2 are LNHNV and YYDKDF (reference sequence). The CDR3 region has the DNA TGTGCCACCAGCAGAGATCAGGGCCAGGGGGCGTACTTC. Translated, it gives CATSRDQGQGAYF.

The V gene is TRBV9, the J gene TRBJ1-5; D remains ambiguous. The germline V gene encodes CDR1 SGDLS and CDR2 YYNGEE. This CDR3 has 14 residues. Trimming removed 3 bases from V and 7 bases from J, with 14 bases in between. CDR3 residues: CASSGSLGGQPQHF. The CDR3 DNA follows: TGTGCCAGCAGCGGGTCCCTTGGAGGACAGCCCCAGCATTTT.

The chain recombines TRBV9 with TRBJ2-1, with 7 nucleotides matching TRBD2. Germline V gives CDR1 SGDLS, CDR2 YYNGEE. The CDR3 has 16 residues. Trimming at V came to 3 bases and at J to 5 bases, leaving 11 bases not matched to a gene. The CDR3 nucleotides are TGTGCCAGCAGCGGCCACGGGCTAGCGGCAAACAATGAGCAGTTCTTC. Translated: CASSGHGLAANNEQFF.

The chain employs TRBV2 and TRBJ1-5; D is possibly TRBD1 (6 bases). The CDR3 consists of 14 residues. The V end was cut by 5 bases, the J end by 7 bases, with 15 bases between. Germline V CDR1 and CDR2: SNHLY, FYNNEI. The CDR3 sequence is CASSYEGTGQPQHF. The CDR3 DNA sequence: TGTGCCAGCAGTTACGAGGGAACAGGGCAGCCCCAGCATTTT. The whole variable domain, filled in from reference TRBV2 and TRBJ1-5, reads EPEVTQTPSHQVTQMGQEVILRCVPISNHLYFYWYRQILGQKVEFLVSFYNNEISEKSEIFDDQFSVERPDGSNFTLKIRSTKLEDSAMYFCASSYEGTGQPQHFGDGTRLSIL.

This chain connects TRBV21-1 to TRBJ1-4; the table's D gene call, TRBD1, was not cross checked with the DNA. TRBV21-1 is shown as a pseudogene. This CDR3 has 16 residues. As DNA, the CDR3 is TGTGCCAGCAGCAAAGCCCCGGGACAGGGGAACGAAAAACTGTTTTTT. This gives the protein CASSKAPGQGNEKLFF.

The chain carries TRBV28 and TRBJ2-7; TRBD2 might be the D (6 bases). The CDR3 runs 17 residues. Germline V gene sequence: CDR1 MDHEN, CDR2 SYDVKM. Deletions cut 5 bases from V and 3 bases from J, with 23 bases between. The CDR3 bases are TGTGCCAGCAGTCCGTCGCCTGGGGCGGGATCCCTCTACGAGCAGTACTTC. The encoded protein is CASSPSPGAGSLYEQYF.

This chain uses TRBV6-5 with TRBJ1-2, with D tentatively TRBD1 (6 bases). V was trimmed by 0 bases and J by 5 bases, leaving 13 bases between them. Germline CDR1 is MNHEY and CDR2 is SVGAGI. This CDR3 is built from 15 residues. CDR3: CASSYSRGFRYGYTF. In DNA, the CDR3 is TGTGCCAGCAGTTACTCCAGGGGATTCCGGTATGGCTACACCTTC.

V and J are TRBV5-1 and TRBJ2-1, with 9 positions matching TRBD2. The germline V gene has CDR1 SGHRS and CDR2 YFSETQ. This CDR3 has 15 residues. The ends lost 2 bases at V and 8 bases at J; junction bases unmatched: 8. The CDR3 nucleotides read TGCGCCAGCAGCTTAGGGACTAGCAGGGGCGATGAGCAGTTCTTC. As protein: CASSLGTSRGDEQFF.

The chain joins TRBV28 to TRBJ1-1, with 8 bases lining up with TRBD1. V shed 8 bases and J 4 bases; nucleotides not matched to a gene: 9. This CDR3 spans 14 amino acids. Per the germline V gene, CDR1 is MDHEN and CDR2 is SYDVKM. The CDR3 DNA reads TGTGCCAGCGGGTTACAGGGGGGTGTCACTGAAGCTTTCTTT. Translating it yields CASGLQGGVTEAFF.

The chain uses TRBV28 and TRBJ2-2; 8 positions agree with TRBD1. This CDR3 is 17 amino acids long. Germline loops: CDR1 MDHEN, CDR2 SYDVKM. The ends lost 5 bases at V and 3 bases at J; junction bases unmatched: 11. CDR3 region: CASSRPFDRGYTGELFF. The CDR3, as DNA: TGTGCCAGCAGTCGCCCCTTCGACAGGGGATACACCGGGGAGCTGTTTTTT.

The chain has TRBV27 and TRBJ2-7, with D possibly being TRBD2 (5 bases). The CDR3 length is 18 residues. Per germline, CDR1 MNHEY and CDR2 SMNVEV (reference sequence). V gave up 2 bases and J gave up 0 bases, with 20 bases separating them. For the CDR3, the DNA is TGTGCCAGCAGTTTAAGGTATGAGGGCGGAACCGACTCCTACGAGCAGTACTTC. This translates into CASSLRYEGGTDSYEQYF.

V gene TRBV28 combines with J gene TRBJ2-5, with a possible D match to TRBD1 (5 bases). The CDR3 consists of 13 residues. In germline, CDR1 is MDHEN, CDR2 SYDVKM. V was shortened by 6 bases and J by 5 bases, with 13 bases between the two germline ends. The chain's CDR3 is CASRTRVPETQYF. The CDR3 nucleotides are TGTGCCAGCAGAACCAGGGTGCCCGAGACCCAGTACTTC.

This clone has just a few counts. The rearrangement uses TRBV19 and TRBJ2-7; D unclear. In germline, CDR1 is LNHDA, CDR2 SQIVND (reference sequence). V lost 0 bases and J 2 bases, leaving 17 bases between the germline ends. There are 17 residues in the CDR3. The CDR3 here is CASSIDHTASWTYEQYF. CDR3 DNA sequence: TGTGCCAGTAGTATAGATCATACAGCATCATGGACCTACGAGCAGTACTTC.

This clone occurred once. The CDR3 DNA reads as TGTGCCAGCTCTAGCGGCGCCTACGAGCAGTACTTC. It codes for CASSSGAYEQYF. The rearrangement uses TRBV18 and TRBJ2-7; TRBD2 might be the D (6 bases). Trimming removed 6 bases at V and 2 bases at J, with 8 bases between. The germline V gene encodes CDR1 KGHSH and CDR2 LQKENI. The CDR3 extends over 12 amino acids.

This chain connects TRBV21-1 to TRBJ2-1; the table assigns TRBD2, which was not confirmed against the DNA. TRBV21-1 is described as a pseudogene. The CDR3 is 16 amino acids. In DNA form, the CDR3 reads TGTGCCAGCAGCGGTAGCGGGAGGGCCGCCTACAATGAGCAGTTCTTC. It specifies CASSGSGRAAYNEQFF.

This clone was seen a handful of times. The CDR3 sequence: CASSSLLAGQETQYF. CDR3 in DNA: TGTGCCAGCAGCTCCCTACTAGCGGGGCAAGAGACCCAGTACTTC. V is TRBV11-2 and J is TRBJ2-5, with 10 bases identical to TRBD2. This CDR3 has 15 residues. The germline CDR1 and CDR2 sequences are SGHAT and FQNNGV. V lost 4 bases and J lost 2; bases outside the gene matches: 4.

The CDR3 sequence: CASSFQGPGELFF. CDR3 nucleotides: TGTGCCAGTAGTTTCCAGGGGCCCGGGGAGCTGTTTTTT. The V gene is TRBV19, the J gene TRBJ2-2; perhaps TRBD1 as D (6 bases). The CDR3 is made up of 13 amino acids. Trimming removed 5 bases from V and 6 bases from J, with 10 bases in between. Germline assignment: CDR1 LNHDA and CDR2 SQIVND (reference sequence).

The table lists this clone with a count of one. This chain links TRBV11-2 with TRBJ2-3; 7 nucleotides line up with TRBD1. V trimming: 1 base; J trimming: 2 bases; junction bases outside the gene matches: 3. The CDR3 is 15 residues long. CDR1 is SGHAT and CDR2 is FQNNGV in the germline V gene. CDR3 amino acids: CASSLVQGITDTQYF. The CDR3 nucleotides read TGTGCCAGCAGCTTAGTACAGGGGATCACAGATACGCAGTATTTT.